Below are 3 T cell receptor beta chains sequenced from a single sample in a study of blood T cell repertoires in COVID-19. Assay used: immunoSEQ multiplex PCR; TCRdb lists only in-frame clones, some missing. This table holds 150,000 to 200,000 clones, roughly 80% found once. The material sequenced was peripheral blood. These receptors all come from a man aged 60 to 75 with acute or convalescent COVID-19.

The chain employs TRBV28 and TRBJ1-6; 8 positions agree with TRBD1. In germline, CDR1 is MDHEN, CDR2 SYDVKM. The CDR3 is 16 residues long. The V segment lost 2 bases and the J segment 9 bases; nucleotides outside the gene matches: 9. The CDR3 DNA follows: TGTGCCAGCAGTTTACCCCTTGGGACAGGTGTTTCACCCCTCCACTTT. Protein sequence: CASSLPLGTGVSPLHF.

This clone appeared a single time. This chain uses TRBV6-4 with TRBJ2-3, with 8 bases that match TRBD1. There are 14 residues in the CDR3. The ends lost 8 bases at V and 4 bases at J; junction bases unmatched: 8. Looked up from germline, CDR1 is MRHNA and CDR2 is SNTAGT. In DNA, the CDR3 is TGTGCCAGCTTCGAGGACAGGGCTCCAGATACGCAGTATTTT. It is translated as CASFEDRAPDTQYF.

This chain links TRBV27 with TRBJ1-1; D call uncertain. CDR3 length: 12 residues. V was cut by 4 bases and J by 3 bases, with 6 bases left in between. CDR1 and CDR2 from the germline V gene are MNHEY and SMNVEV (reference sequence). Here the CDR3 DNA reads TGTGCCAGCAGTTCGTACTACACTGAAGCTTTCTTT. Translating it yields CASSSYYTEAFF.